The 7 T cell receptor beta chains listed next were all sequenced from one sample in a study of vaccination and CD4 T cells after COVID-19 (dated by TCRdb to the early 2020s). The method was PCR. Sequencing used an Illumina iSeq 100. DNA from cultured CD4+ T cells underwent TCR sequencing with the Oncomine TCR Beta short-read assay at the Johns Hopkins FTIC core. TCRdb reanalyzed the raw reads on its own, using fastp at Q25 for trimming and MiXCR for clone calling, and kept in-frame beta chains. A single entry per CDR3 protein holds the most common genes and DNA from its merged rows. Present in this sample are roughly 10,000 distinct CDR3 sequences, approximately 29% of which were seen just once. The ten largest clonotypes hold around a tenth of the sample. In light of the paper, this sample's treatment or condition label describes: roughly 11-day PBMC culture with coronavirus spike peptide pools or control peptides (ViraFEST assay).

Their antigens remain unidentified. The material was CD4+ T cells from blood, cultured in vitro, obtained after SARS-CoV-2 vaccination. These receptors came from a human donor who had recovered from COVID-19.

The table lists this clonotype with a few counts. The chain employs TRBV15 and TRBJ2-2; a weak D match, TRBD1 (5 bases). Germline loops: CDR1 LNHNV, CDR2 YYDKDF (reference sequence). Trimming pared 0 bases from V and 5 bases from J, leaving 10 bases between. The CDR3 has 15 residues. CDR3 loop: CATSRDRQGTGELFF. CDR3 DNA sequence: TGTGCCACCAGCAGAGATCGCCAGGGAACCGGGGAGCTGTTTTTT.

This sequence joins TRBV4-2 and TRBJ2-5, with TRBD2 identical over 13 bases. The junction had 2 bases not matched to a gene; V was cut back by 0 bases and J by 4 bases. The CDR3 is 16 residues long. CDR1 and CDR2 from the germline V gene are LGHNA and YNFKEQ. The CDR3 DNA sequence: TGTGCCAGCAGCCAAGAAGGGACTAGCGGGACAGAGACCCAGTACTTC. Translated, it gives CASSQEGTSGTETQYF.

J is TRBJ2-1 and V is TRBV18, with no clear D. V lost 3 bases to trimming and J lost 9 bases, with 15 bases between them. This CDR3 is 14 amino acids long. Germline lookup yields CDR1 KGHSH and CDR2 LQKENI. CDR3 in amino acids: CASSPLGGPAEQFF. CDR3 in DNA: TGTGCCAGCTCACCCCTCGGTGGGCCGGCTGAGCAGTTCTTC. Together with reference TRBV18 and TRBJ2-1, the CDR3 gives the full variable domain: NAGVMQNPRHLVRRRGQEARLRCSPMKGHSHVYWYRQLPEEGLKFMVYLQKENIIDESGMPKERFSAEFPKEGPSILRIQQVVRGDSAAYFCASSPLGGPAEQFFGPGTRLTVL.

This clonotype has more than one count but fewer than ten. V and J are TRBV28 and TRBJ1-1; possible D gene TRBD1, 5 bases. Germline V gene lookup returns CDR1 MDHEN and CDR2 SYDVKM. The CDR3 has 15 amino acids. V was pared by 3 bases and J by 2 bases, with 13 bases between. The chain's CDR3 is CASSFTVGLNTEAFF. The CDR3 DNA follows: TGTGCCAGCAGTTTTACAGTGGGGCTTAACACTGAAGCTTTCTTT.

This chain links TRBV6-1 with TRBJ2-1, with D maybe TRBD1 (6 bases). The CDR3 has 14 residues. Trimming removed 7 bases from V and 0 bases from J, with 10 bases in between. The germline gives CDR1 MNHNS, CDR2 SASEGT. CDR3: CASTGQSSYNEQFF. CDR3 nucleotides: TGTGCCAGCACCGGACAGAGCTCCTACAATGAGCAGTTCTTC.

Only a few counts were recorded for this clonotype. The chain recombines TRBV7-2 with TRBJ2-3; D possibly matches TRBD1 or TRBD2 (7 bases each). The CDR3 contains 15 residues. V lost 4 bases to trimming and J lost 3 bases, with 14 bases between them. CDR1 SGHTA and CDR2 FQGNSA come from the germline V gene. The DNA for the CDR3 is TGTGCCAGCAGCTCGAGACAGGGAGGGACAGATACGCAGTATTTT. It encodes CASSSRQGGTDTQYF. Filled out from reference TRBV7-2 and TRBJ2-3, the complete variable domain reads GAGVSQSPSNKVTEKGKDVELRCDPISGHTALYWYRQSLGQGLEFLIYFQGNSAPDKSGLPSDRFSAERTGGSVSTLTIQRTQQEDSAVYLCASSSRQGGTDTQYFGPGTRLTVL.

This rearrangement joins TRBV27 to TRBJ2-7; 10 nucleotides match TRBD1. From germline, CDR1 is MNHEY and CDR2 SMNVEV (reference sequence). V lost 5 bases and J lost 6; bases outside the gene matches: 10. This CDR3 has 15 residues. CDR3 DNA: TGTGCCAGCAGTGCCTCCGGGACAGGGGCTACCGAGCAGTACTTC. It codes for CASSASGTGATEQYF.